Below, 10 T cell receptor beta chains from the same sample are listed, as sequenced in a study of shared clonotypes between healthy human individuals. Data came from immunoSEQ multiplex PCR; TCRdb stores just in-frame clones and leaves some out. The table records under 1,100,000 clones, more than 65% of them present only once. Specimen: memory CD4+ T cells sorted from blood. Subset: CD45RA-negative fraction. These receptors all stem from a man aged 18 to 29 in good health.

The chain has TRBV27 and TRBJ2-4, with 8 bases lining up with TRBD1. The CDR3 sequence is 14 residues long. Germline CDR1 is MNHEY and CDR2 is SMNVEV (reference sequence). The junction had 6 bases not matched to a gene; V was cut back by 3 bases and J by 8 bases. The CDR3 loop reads CASSLDRVGDIQYF. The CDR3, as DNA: TGTGCCAGCAGTTTGGACAGGGTGGGAGACATTCAGTACTTC.

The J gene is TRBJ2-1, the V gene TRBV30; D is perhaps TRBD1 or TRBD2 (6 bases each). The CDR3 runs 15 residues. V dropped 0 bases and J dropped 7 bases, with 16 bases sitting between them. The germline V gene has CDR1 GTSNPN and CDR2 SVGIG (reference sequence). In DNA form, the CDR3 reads TGTGCCTGGAGTGTCAAGGGGGGCCCGGGGAATGAGCAGTTCTTC. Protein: CAWSVKGGPGNEQFF.

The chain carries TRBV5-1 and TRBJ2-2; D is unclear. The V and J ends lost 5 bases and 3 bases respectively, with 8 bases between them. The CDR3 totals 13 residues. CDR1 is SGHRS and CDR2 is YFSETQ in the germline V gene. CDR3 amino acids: CASSKTDTGELFF. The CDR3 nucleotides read TGCGCCAGCAGTAAGACGGACACCGGGGAGCTGTTTTTT.

The CDR3, as DNA: TGTGCCAGTAGGGTAGGACAGGGAGAAAATACGCAGTATTTT. Protein: CASRVGQGENTQYF. This sequence joins TRBV19 and TRBJ2-3, with 8 bases fitting TRBD1. Trimming took 6 bases from V and 7 from J; bases not matched to a gene: 9. CDR3 length equals 14 residues. The germline V gene has CDR1 LNHDA and CDR2 SQIVND (reference sequence).

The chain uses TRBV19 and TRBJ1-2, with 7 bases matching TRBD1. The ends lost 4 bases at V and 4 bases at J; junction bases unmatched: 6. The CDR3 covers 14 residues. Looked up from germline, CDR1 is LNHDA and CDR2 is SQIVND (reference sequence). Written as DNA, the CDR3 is TGTGCCAGTAGTACATGGGGGACAGCCTATGGCTACACCTTC. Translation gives CASSTWGTAYGYTF.

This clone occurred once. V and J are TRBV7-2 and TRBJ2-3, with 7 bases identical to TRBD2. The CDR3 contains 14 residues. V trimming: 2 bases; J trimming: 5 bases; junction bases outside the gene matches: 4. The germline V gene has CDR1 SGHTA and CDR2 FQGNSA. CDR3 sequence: CASSLIGGRDTQYF. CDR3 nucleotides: TGTGCCAGCAGCTTAATCGGGGGGAGAGATACGCAGTATTTT.

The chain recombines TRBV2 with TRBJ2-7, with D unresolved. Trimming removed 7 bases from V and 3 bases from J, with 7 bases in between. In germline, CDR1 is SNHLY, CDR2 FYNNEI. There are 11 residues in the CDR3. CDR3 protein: CASTQDYEQYF. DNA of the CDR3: TGTGCCAGCACCCAGGACTACGAGCAGTACTTC.

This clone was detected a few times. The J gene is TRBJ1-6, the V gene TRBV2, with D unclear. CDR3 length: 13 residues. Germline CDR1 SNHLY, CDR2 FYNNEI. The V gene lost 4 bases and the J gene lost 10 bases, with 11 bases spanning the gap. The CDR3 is CASSGSSQSPLHF. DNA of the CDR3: TGTGCCAGCAGTGGGTCCAGCCAATCACCCCTCCACTTT. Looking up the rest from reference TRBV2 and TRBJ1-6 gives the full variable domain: EPEVTQTPSHQVTQMGQEVILRCVPISNHLYFYWYRQILGQKVEFLVSFYNNEISEKSEIFDDQFSVERPDGSNFTLKIRSTKLEDSAMYFCASSGSSQSPLHFGNGTRLTVT.

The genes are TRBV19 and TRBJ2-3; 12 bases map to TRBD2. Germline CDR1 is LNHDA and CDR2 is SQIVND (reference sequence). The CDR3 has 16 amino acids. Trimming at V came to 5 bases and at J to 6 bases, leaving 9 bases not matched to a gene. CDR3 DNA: TGTGCCAGTAGTGCTAATCGACTAGCGGGGGCGGATACGCAGTATTTT. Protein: CASSANRLAGADTQYF.

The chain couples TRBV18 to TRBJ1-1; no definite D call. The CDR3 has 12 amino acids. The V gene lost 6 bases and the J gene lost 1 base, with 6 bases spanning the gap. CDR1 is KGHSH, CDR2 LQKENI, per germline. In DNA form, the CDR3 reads TGTGCCAGCTCGAATTCGAACACTGAAGCTTTCTTT. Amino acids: CASSNSNTEAFF.